The T cell receptor (beta chain) under discussion was sequenced for a study of molecular identifiers for immune sequencing clone quantification. CDR1 is MNHEY, CDR2 SMNVEV, per germline (reference sequence). The CDR3 runs 14 residues. The V end was cut by 5 bases, the J end by 2 bases, with 11 bases between. TCRdb passed the PCR reads through MiXCR, listing each CDR3 protein once. The repertoire holds about 63,000 distinct CDR3 sequences, with under 20% as singletons. Specimen: naive CD8+ T cells from blood, with Jurkat cell RNA spiked in. Subset here: FACS-sorted CD8+CD4-CCR7+CD45RA+ naive T cells. The V gene is TRBV27, the J gene TRBJ2-3, with D tentatively TRBD1 or TRBD2 (5 bases each). This sequence was found in a human donor in good health. Some libraries in this study had Jurkat cell RNA spiked in. CDR3 nucleotides: TGTGCCAGCAGTCCGGGGCGCCCCACAGATACGCAGTATTTT. Translation gives CASSPGRPTDTQYF.